The 20 T cell receptor beta chains below all came from one sample that was sequenced in a study of CD8 T cells in Susac syndrome. RNA in amounts of 0.5 to 1 ug was reverse transcribed with random hexamers. Each CDR3 protein is one row after TCRdb ran MiXCR on the immunoSEQ multiplex PCR reads. The table lists some 110,000 distinct CDR3 sequences, around 95% of them singletons. Source material: CD4+ T cells from PBMCs. Receptors were obtained from a human donor in good health.

The V and J genes are TRBV5-1 and TRBJ1-2; 9 nucleotides match TRBD1. The germline gives CDR1 SGHRS, CDR2 YFSETQ. The CDR3 contains 15 residues. The V gene end was trimmed by 5 bases and the J gene end by 8 bases; junction bases not matched to a gene: 13. This chain's CDR3 is CASSPNRGRVGGYTF. In DNA form, the CDR3 reads TGCGCCAGCAGTCCCAACAGGGGGCGCGTAGGCGGCTACACCTTC.

V is TRBV12-3 or TRBV12-4 and J is TRBJ2-3; TRBD2 matches at 12 bases. The CDR3 sequence is 17 residues long. V dropped 5 bases and J dropped 1; count of bases not matched to a gene: 7. CDR3 coding DNA: TGTGCCAGCAGTCCGAGACTAGCGGGAGACGGCACAGATACGCAGTATTTT. Amino acid sequence: CASSPRLAGDGTDTQYF.

The gene calls are TRBV15 and TRBJ2-5; no reliable D call. The ends were cut back, 1 base at V and 4 bases at J, with 7 bases in the middle. The CDR3 extends over 13 amino acids. Germline V gives CDR1 LNHNV, CDR2 YYDKDF (reference sequence). The DNA for the CDR3 is TGTGCCACCAGCAGAGTACTCGCAGAGACCCAGTACTTC. The encoded protein is CATSRVLAETQYF.

This clonotype was counted once. The V gene is TRBV19, the J gene TRBJ2-7; D is undetermined. CDR3 length: 16 residues. Germline V gene sequence: CDR1 LNHDA, CDR2 SQIVND (reference sequence). Between the trimmed V and J ends, which lost 7 bases and 7 bases, there was a span of 26 bases. CDR3 in amino acids: CASTPRQRRSLKEQYF. In DNA, the CDR3 is TGTGCCAGTACCCCAAGACAACGCCGGTCCCTTAAGGAGCAGTACTTC.

DNA for the CDR3: TGCGCCAGCAGCTTGGGGAGTCCTAGCGGGAGAGGAGAGACCCAGTACTTC. Its translation: CASSLGSPSGRGETQYF. The chain uses TRBV5-1 and TRBJ2-5; 10 positions agree with TRBD2. Germline values: CDR1 SGHRS, CDR2 YFSETQ. The CDR3 loop spans 17 amino acids. V shed 0 bases, J shed 4 bases, and the junction held 9 bases outside the gene matches.

The rearrangement uses TRBV5-6 and TRBJ1-5, with a possible D match to TRBD1 (5 bases). Germline V CDR1 and CDR2: SGHDT, YYEEEE. This CDR3 spans 13 amino acids. The V end lost 5 bases, the J end lost 4 bases, and 10 bases lay between the germline ends. The CDR3 sequence is CASSGGGNQPQHF. For the CDR3, the DNA is TGTGCCAGCAGTGGGGGGGGAAATCAGCCCCAGCATTTT.

The J gene is TRBJ2-1, the V gene TRBV29-1; 11 positions agree with TRBD1. The CDR3 is 13 residues long. The germline CDR1 and CDR2 sequences are SQVTM and ANQGSEA. The CDR3 here is CAQGTGGYNEQFF. Here the CDR3 DNA reads TGCGCGCAGGGGACAGGGGGCTACAATGAGCAGTTCTTC.

This chain connects TRBV29-1 to TRBJ2-1, with no clear D. The CDR3 is made up of 13 amino acids. Trimming pared 7 bases from V and 2 bases from J, leaving 12 bases between. CDR1 is SQVTM and CDR2 is ANQGSEA in the germline V gene. The CDR3 sequence is CSGCRLTYNEQFF. CDR3 nucleotides: TGCAGCGGATGCAGGCTTACCTACAATGAGCAGTTCTTC.

This sequence joins TRBV5-1 and TRBJ2-7; the match to TRBD1 covers 8 bases. Losses at the gene ends were 4 bases for V and 2 bases for J; bases not matched to a gene: 5. The CDR3 spans 14 residues. CDR1 and CDR2 from the germline V gene are SGHRS and YFSETQ. CDR3 in amino acids: CASSPGQVTYEQYF. The CDR3 DNA is TGCGCCAGCAGCCCGGGACAGGTCACCTACGAGCAGTACTTC. Full variable domain (outside the CDR3, taken from reference TRBV5-1 and TRBJ2-7): KAGVTQTPRYLIKTRGQQVTLSCSPISGHRSVSWYQQTPGQGLQFLFEYFSETQRNKGNFPGRFSGRQFSNSRSEMNVSTLELGDSALYLCASSPGQVTYEQYFGPGTRLTVT.

The gene calls are TRBV7-8 and TRBJ2-3; 9 nucleotides agree with TRBD2. From germline, CDR1 is SGHVS and CDR2 FQNEAQ. The CDR3 has 17 amino acids. The V gene end was trimmed by 0 bases and the J gene end by 5 bases; junction bases not matched to a gene: 9. In DNA, the CDR3 is TGTGCCAGCAGCTTAGCGCAGTTGCGGGAGGGCCTAGATACGCAGTATTTT. Its translation: CASSLAQLREGLDTQYF.

The V call is TRBV7-9, the J call TRBJ2-4, with 8 bases lining up with TRBD1. J was trimmed by 0 bases and V by 5 bases; bases with no gene match: 12. CDR1 is SEHNR and CDR2 is FQNEAQ in the germline V gene (reference sequence). CDR3 length: 18 residues. The chain's CDR3 is CASSISPGQVLAKNIQYF. CDR3 sequence (DNA): TGTGCCAGCAGCATATCCCCGGGACAGGTTCTAGCCAAAAACATTCAGTACTTC. The whole variable domain, remainder taken from reference TRBV7-9 and TRBJ2-4, is DTGVSQNPRHKITKRGQNVTFRCDPISEHNRLYWYRQTLGQGPEFLTYFQNEAQLEKSRLLSDRFSAERPKGSFSTLEIQRTEQGDSAMYLCASSISPGQVLAKNIQYFGAGTRLSVL.

This chain links TRBV20-1 with TRBJ2-1; 8 nucleotides align to TRBD2. Per the germline V gene, CDR1 is DFQATT and CDR2 is SNEGSKA (reference sequence). This CDR3 comprises 16 residues. V shed 3 bases, J shed 15 bases, and the junction held 22 bases outside the gene matches. The CDR3 sequence is CSARRAGQRERARGFF. CDR3 bases: TGCAGTGCTAGGAGAGCGGGCCAGCGGGAGAGGGCCAGAGGGTTCTTC.

J is TRBJ1-2 and V is TRBV2; TRBD1 is a possible D gene (5 bases). The CDR3 length is 14 residues. CDR1 and CDR2 from the germline V gene are SNHLY and FYNNEI. V gave up 7 bases and J gave up 7 bases, with 19 bases separating them. CDR3 in DNA: TGTGCCAGCACCAAAGGGGCAGGGTCTGCTGGCTACACCTTC. It encodes CASTKGAGSAGYTF.

V gene TRBV7-9 combines with J gene TRBJ2-7; 16 bases fit TRBD2. This CDR3 comprises 16 residues. Germline V gives CDR1 SEHNR, CDR2 FQNEAQ (reference sequence). Trimming removed 4 bases from V and 6 bases from J; junction bases left unmatched: 6. This CDR3 is CASSSWGLAGGREQYF. In DNA form, the CDR3 reads TGTGCCAGCAGCTCCTGGGGACTAGCGGGAGGGCGCGAGCAGTACTTC.

The V gene is TRBV24-1, the J gene TRBJ2-1, with TRBD2 matching 8 bases. J lost 4 bases, V lost 2 bases, and 6 bases had no gene match. The CDR3 is made up of 16 amino acids. CDR1 KGHDR and CDR2 SFDVKD come from the germline V gene. The chain's CDR3 is CATSDSVGREYNEQFF. The CDR3 region has the DNA TGTGCCACCAGTGATTCTGTCGGGAGGGAATACAATGAGCAGTTCTTC.

This sequence joins TRBV20-1 and TRBJ2-4, with TRBD2 matching 10 bases. V was clipped by 3 bases and J by 4 bases; unmatched bases: 9. This CDR3 region has 16 residues. Germline loops: CDR1 DFQATT, CDR2 SNEGSKA (reference sequence). This chain's CDR3 is CSASGVAGGPKNIQYF. CDR3 nucleotide sequence: TGCAGTGCTAGTGGGGTAGCGGGAGGCCCTAAAAACATTCAGTACTTC.

The chain employs TRBV25-1 and TRBJ1-5, with D tentatively TRBD1 (5 bases). Germline loops: CDR1 MGHDK, CDR2 SYGVNS. The CDR3 runs 16 residues. V lost 8 bases and J 7 bases, leaving 24 bases between the germline ends. The CDR3: CASLRGGVSCRQPQHF. The CDR3 DNA follows: TGTGCCAGCCTCCGTGGAGGGGTAAGTTGTCGACAGCCCCAGCATTTT.

The chain recombines TRBV29-1 with TRBJ1-4; TRBD1 might be the D (6 bases). Per the germline V gene, CDR1 is SQVTM and CDR2 is ANQGSEA. V was pared by 6 bases and J by 8 bases, with 19 bases between. The CDR3 spans 14 residues. In DNA form, the CDR3 reads TGCAGCGTCCTGGCGCGACACGGACAGGAAAAACTGTTTTTT. Translation gives CSVLARHGQEKLFF.

The chain joins TRBV7-9 to TRBJ2-7, with D unresolved. The CDR3 is made up of 13 amino acids. From germline, CDR1 is SEHNR and CDR2 FQNEAQ (reference sequence). The germline V and J ends were trimmed by 2 bases and 4 bases, with 9 bases remaining between them. In nucleotides, the CDR3 is TGTGCCAGCAGCTTACCGATCCCATACGAGCAGTACTTC. The encoded protein is CASSLPIPYEQYF. Based on the CDR3 plus reference TRBV7-9 and TRBJ2-7, the full variable domain is DTGVSQNPRHKITKRGQNVTFRCDPISEHNRLYWYRQTLGQGPEFLTYFQNEAQLEKSRLLSDRFSAERPKGSFSTLEIQRTEQGDSAMYLCASSLPIPYEQYFGPGTRLTVT.

The rearrangement joins TRBV30 to TRBJ1-5; 7 nucleotides agree with TRBD1. V shed 0 bases, J shed 1 base, and the junction held 9 bases outside the gene matches. CDR3 size: 17 residues. Germline lookup yields CDR1 GTSNPN and CDR2 SVGIG (reference sequence). The CDR3 region has the DNA TGTGCCTGGAGTGTAATCTCCCCGGGACAGAGCAATCAGCCCCAGCATTTT. It yields the protein CAWSVISPGQSNQPQHF.